Each of the 2 T cell receptor beta chains below was sequenced from the same sample in a study of blood T cell repertoires in COVID-19. Method: immunoSEQ multiplex PCR; TCRdb's copy keeps in-frame clones and lacks some. The table includes fewer than 40,000 clones, over 80% detected once. Sequenced input: peripheral blood. Receptors originate from a human donor in a cohort sampled during active COVID-19.

V and J are TRBV4-3 and TRBJ2-3, with 7 bases that match TRBD2. Trimming cost V 2 bases and J 3 bases; bases outside gene matches: 8. CDR1 is LGHNA and CDR2 is YSLEER in the germline V gene. The CDR3 length is 16 residues. CDR3 loop: CASSQQPGLPTDTQYF. The CDR3 nucleotides are TGCGCCAGCAGCCAACAACCGGGACTACCAACAGATACGCAGTATTTT.

This rearrangement joins TRBV3-1 (or the pseudogene TRBV3-2) to TRBJ2-3; 9 bases agree with TRBD2. Germline trimming cut 6 bases from V and 5 bases from J; bases unmatched to any gene: 6. This CDR3 comprises 14 residues. Per the germline V gene, CDR1 is LGHDT and CDR2 is YNNKEL (reference sequence). The CDR3 sequence: CASRSVSGGDTQYF. Here the CDR3 DNA reads TGTGCCAGCAGATCCGTTAGCGGGGGAGATACGCAGTATTTT.